This T cell receptor (beta chain) derives from a study of STAT5B mutations in CD4+ large granular lymphocyte leukemia. On this clone: Its specificity is not known.

Here immunoSEQ multiplex PCR was the method, and the copy in TCRdb shows in-frame clones only, minus some. The sample contains 20,000 to 25,000 clones, 75% of which appear only once. CDR3 length equals 13 residues. Per germline, CDR1 MNHEY and CDR2 SVGAGI. Trimming left V 7 bases short and J 1 base short, with 9 bases between. Findings of the study overall: CD4-sorted patient repertoires seemed more clonal than healthy CD4+ repertoires. Main leukemic clonotypes were patient-specific, but more than 20% appeared at low frequency elsewhere. 8/27 top patient clones versus 2/35 control clones were TRBV06-family.

The rearrangement links TRBV6-5 to TRBJ2-3; D is unclear. Sequencing was done on a sample of CD4+ T cells from blood buffy coats. The clonotype comes from a human donor in good health. CDR3 region: CASTAVGTDTQYF. The CDR3 nucleotides are TGTGCCAGCACCGCAGTTGGCACAGATACGCAGTATTTT.